These 27 T cell receptor beta chains originate from one sample sequenced in a study of cytomegalovirus exposure and HLA in healthy donors. The PCR contained 60 Vbeta and 13 Jbeta primers. Using immunoSEQ multiplex PCR, the repertoire was profiled, and TCRdb retains in-frame clones only, with some absent. The table shows 110,000 to 150,000 clones, with roughly 80% occurring only once. The material sequenced was PBMCs. These receptors were collected from a female donor in good health and CMV-seronegative.

The chain uses TRBV9 and TRBJ2-4, with TRBD2 identical over 12 bases. Germline values: CDR1 SGDLS, CDR2 YYNGEE. This CDR3 is built from 16 residues. V lost 3 bases to trimming and J lost 6 bases; unmatched junction nucleotides: 7. The CDR3 protein is CASSGGTSGSGNIQYF. The CDR3 nucleotides are TGTGCCAGCAGCGGGGGGACTAGCGGGTCGGGAAACATTCAGTACTTC.

The V call is TRBV13, the J call TRBJ2-1; 7 bases are shared with TRBD2. The germline gives CDR1 PRHDT, CDR2 FYEKMQ (reference sequence). The CDR3 extends over 13 amino acids. J gave up 12 bases and V 5 bases, and 10 bases lay outside the gene matches. CDR3 residues: CASSASRGVWQFF. CDR3 in DNA: TGTGCCAGCAGCGCTAGCCGGGGGGTTTGGCAGTTCTTC. Full variable domain (outside the CDR3, taken from reference TRBV13 and TRBJ2-1): AAGVIQSPRHLIKEKRETATLKCYPIPRHDTVYWYQQGPGQDPQFLISFYEKMQSDKGSIPDRFSAQQFSDYHSELNMSSLELGDSALYFCASSASRGVWQFFGPGTRLTVL.

The chain has TRBV5-8 and TRBJ1-2; D remains ambiguous. The CDR3 totals 12 residues. The V gene's germline CDR1 is SGHTS and CDR2 YDEGEE. The ends were cut back, 5 bases at V and 7 bases at J, with 12 bases in the middle. DNA for the CDR3: TGTGCCAGCAGGGCCATTCGGGGTGGCTACACCTTC. Translated: CASRAIRGGYTF.

This sequence joins TRBV2 and TRBJ1-2, with no clear D. The CDR3 sequence is 14 residues long. V lost 5 bases and J 2 bases, leaving 12 bases between the germline ends. Germline values: CDR1 SNHLY, CDR2 FYNNEI. Written as DNA, the CDR3 is TGTGCCAGCAGTACCCGGACTCAGAACTATGGCTACACCTTC. Translating it yields CASSTRTQNYGYTF.

The V call is TRBV5-6, the J call TRBJ2-7, with 9 bases matching TRBD1. The length of the CDR3 is 15 residues. The germline V gene encodes CDR1 SGHDT and CDR2 YYEEEE. The V gene end was trimmed by 4 bases and the J gene end by 6 bases; junction bases not matched to a gene: 11. The CDR3 here is CASSVRDRAPLEQYF. CDR3 coding DNA: TGTGCCAGCAGCGTCCGGGACAGGGCTCCCCTCGAGCAGTACTTC. The complete variable domain, with remaining parts taken from reference TRBV5-6 and TRBJ2-7, reads DAGVTQSPTHLIKTRGQQVTLRCSPKSGHDTVSWYQQALGQGPQFIFQYYEEEERQRGNFPDRFSGHQFPNYSSELNVNALLLGDSALYLCASSVRDRAPLEQYFGPGTRLTVT.

This rearrangement joins TRBV30 to TRBJ1-1; D possibly corresponds to TRBD1 (6 bases). V was cut by 4 bases and J by 4 bases, with 13 bases left in between. CDR3 length equals 13 residues. Germline loops: CDR1 GTSNPN, CDR2 SVGIG (reference sequence). CDR3 amino acids: CAWTRTASTEAFF. The CDR3 coding sequence is TGTGCCTGGACTAGGACAGCTAGCACTGAAGCTTTCTTT.

This clone was recorded a few times. The CDR3 bases are TGTGCCAGCAGCTTAATACAGGGGGTAACATACGAGCAGTACTTC. Translated: CASSLIQGVTYEQYF. V is TRBV7-9 and J is TRBJ2-7; TRBD1 aligns across 8 bases. Unmatched junction bases numbered 7, after V lost 2 bases and J lost 4 bases. The CDR3 is 15 amino acids. Germline V lookup: CDR1 SEHNR, CDR2 FQNEAQ (reference sequence).

V gene TRBV27 combines with J gene TRBJ2-3; 10 bases are shared with TRBD2. Germline V gene data show CDR1 as MNHEY and CDR2 as SMNVEV (reference sequence). J gave up 1 base and V 6 bases, and 7 bases lay outside the gene matches. The CDR3 length is 16 residues. The CDR3 reads CASRLVGTSGTDTQYF. The CDR3 coding sequence is TGTGCCAGCAGACTCGTCGGGACTAGCGGCACAGATACGCAGTATTTT.

This chain joins TRBV2 and TRBJ2-5; TRBD1 aligns across 8 bases. Germline V gene sequence: CDR1 SNHLY, CDR2 FYNNEI. The V segment lost 2 bases and the J segment 2 bases; nucleotides outside the gene matches: 16. The CDR3 consists of 19 residues. CDR3 bases: TGTGCCAGCAGTGAAATAGGGTCGTTGGGGACAGGACGTCAAGAGACCCAGTACTTC. Its protein product is CASSEIGSLGTGRQETQYF.

The CDR3 spells CASSQSFYPGNTEAFF. CDR3 nucleotides: TGCGCCAGCAGTCAATCATTTTATCCAGGCAACACTGAAGCTTTCTTT. The genes are TRBV23-1 and TRBJ1-1; D gene uncertain. TRBV23-1 is treated as an ORF (open reading frame) with a function not yet certain. The CDR3 has 16 residues. V gave up 0 bases and J gave up 2 bases, with 13 bases separating them.

V and J are TRBV28 and TRBJ2-7; TRBD1 is a possible D gene (6 bases). The CDR3 runs to 13 residues. The germline V gene has CDR1 MDHEN and CDR2 SYDVKM. The V end lost 3 bases, the J end lost 6 bases, and 12 bases lay between the germline ends. CDR3 sequence: CASSFNRVSEQYF. The CDR3 bases are TGTGCCAGCAGTTTCAACAGGGTAAGCGAGCAGTACTTC.

As regards this clone: The DNA is left out, because the CDR3 cannot be placed on it with certainty; the CDR3 is given as TCRdb lists it. The chain links TRBV21-1 to TRBJ2-7; the D call in the table, TRBD1, was not verified against the DNA. TRBV21-1 is recorded as a pseudogene. The CDR3 adds up to 15 amino acids, both ends counted. CDR3 region: CASTQFGQGASEQYF.

The J gene is TRBJ2-5, the V gene TRBV10-2; D may be TRBD2 (5 bases). Trimming took off 0 bases at V and 0 bases at J, with 20 bases between the two ends. Germline V gives CDR1 WSHSY, CDR2 SAAADI. The CDR3 has 19 residues. CDR3 residues: CASSESVRDRSGNQETQYF. DNA for the CDR3: TGCGCCAGCAGTGAGTCCGTCAGAGATCGTTCGGGAAACCAAGAGACCCAGTACTTC.

This chain connects TRBV5-4 to TRBJ1-2; perhaps TRBD1 as D (6 bases). The V end lost 2 bases, the J end lost 8 bases, and 25 bases lay between the germline ends. CDR1 SGHNT and CDR2 YYREEE come from the germline V gene (reference sequence). This CDR3 spans 17 amino acids. CDR3 coding DNA: TGTGCCAGCAGCTTTCTGTTTGGCGTGGGGGGGGCAGGAGGCTACACCTTC. It is translated as CASSFLFGVGGAGGYTF.

The genes are TRBV7-6 and TRBJ2-1, with 11 nucleotides matching TRBD2. Germline CDR1 reads SGHVS; CDR2 reads FNYEAQ. CDR3 length equals 16 residues. Losses at the gene ends were 4 bases for V and 8 bases for J; bases not matched to a gene: 10. This CDR3 is CASSWIFSGGADEQFF. In nucleotides, the CDR3 is TGTGCCAGCAGCTGGATCTTTAGCGGGGGGGCCGATGAGCAGTTCTTC. Using reference TRBV7-6 and TRBJ2-1 for the parts outside the CDR3, the full variable domain is GAGVSQSPRYKVTKRGQDVALRCDPISGHVSLYWYRQALGQGPEFLTYFNYEAQQDKSGLPNDRFSAERPEGSISTLTIQRTEQRDSAMYRCASSWIFSGGADEQFFGPGTRLTVL.

This clone was picked up a small number of times. The chain has TRBV7-9 and TRBJ1-6, with a tentative D call TRBD1 (5 bases). Germline V CDR1 and CDR2: SEHNR, FQNEAQ (reference sequence). V shed 5 bases and J shed 4 bases, with 18 bases lying between them. The CDR3 sequence is 17 residues long. The CDR3 sequence is CASSLTRTNRYNSPLHF. DNA for the CDR3: TGTGCCAGCAGCCTGACCCGGACAAACCGGTATAATTCACCCCTCCACTTT.

The J gene is TRBJ1-3, the V gene TRBV6-5; weak D call: TRBD1 (6 bases). Per germline, CDR1 MNHEY and CDR2 SVGAGI. This CDR3 has 15 amino acids. V was trimmed by 0 bases and J by 2 bases, leaving 8 bases between them. The CDR3 is CASSYSQGTGNTIYF. CDR3 nucleotide sequence: TGTGCCAGCAGTTACTCCCAGGGGACTGGAAACACCATATATTTT.

The V and J genes are TRBV6-1 and TRBJ2-5; D is possibly TRBD1 (5 bases). From germline, CDR1 is MNHNS and CDR2 SASEGT. Trimming removed 2 bases at V and 5 bases at J, with 9 bases between. CDR3 size: 13 residues. The CDR3 loop is CASSEQGRETQYF. The CDR3 DNA sequence: TGTGCCAGCAGTGAACAGGGTAGGGAGACCCAGTACTTC.

V and J are TRBV10-1 and TRBJ2-5, with a weak D call TRBD1 (5 bases). The DNA end is more similar to TRBJ2-7, so the J call may be wrong. The CDR3 runs 12 residues. The V gene's germline CDR1 is WNHNN and CDR2 SYGVQD (reference sequence). CDR3 in DNA: TGCGCCAGCAGTGAGCAGGGCTACGAGCAGTACTTC. It is translated as CASSEQGYEQYF.

The V call is TRBV4-2, the J call TRBJ1-1; no clear D. Per germline, CDR1 LGHNA and CDR2 YNFKEQ. CDR3 length: 15 residues. Trimming stripped 0 bases from V and 4 bases from J, with 12 bases between. CDR3 region: CASSQEFLSGTEAFF. CDR3 sequence (DNA): TGTGCCAGCAGCCAAGAATTCTTATCGGGCACTGAAGCTTTCTTT.

This clone came up once. The chain joins TRBV7-3 to TRBJ2-3; D is perhaps TRBD2 (6 bases). Trimming stripped 4 bases from V and 6 bases from J, with 23 bases between. This CDR3 is 17 amino acids long. Germline lookup yields CDR1 SGHTA and CDR2 FQGTGA. The CDR3 reads CASSWGRGALRADTQYF. CDR3 DNA: TGTGCCAGCAGCTGGGGTCGCGGGGCGCTTCGAGCGGATACGCAGTATTTT.

V usage is TRBV30 and J usage is TRBJ1-4; D not certain. Per germline, CDR1 GTSNPN and CDR2 SVGIG (reference sequence). This CDR3 is 14 amino acids long. V was trimmed by 4 bases and J by 5 bases, leaving 14 bases between them. The CDR3 protein is CAWNKGRGNEKLFF. CDR3 sequence (DNA): TGTGCCTGGAATAAAGGACGGGGAAATGAAAAACTGTTTTTT.

This clone appeared a few times. The CDR3 spells CASRTEGLPYEQYF. For the CDR3, the DNA is TGTGCCAGCAGAACTGAGGGTCTCCCCTACGAGCAGTACTTC. The chain has TRBV6-5 and TRBJ2-7; D may be TRBD2 (5 bases). This CDR3 has 14 residues. Germline V lookup: CDR1 MNHEY, CDR2 SVGAGI. Deletions cut 6 bases from V and 2 bases from J, with 14 bases between.

V and J are TRBV29-1 and TRBJ2-2; D unresolved. CDR3 length equals 11 residues. Germline V gene data show CDR1 as SQVTM and CDR2 as ANQGSEA. V was shortened by 7 bases and J by 6 bases, with 9 bases between the two germline ends. The CDR3 DNA follows: TGCAGCGCTCGGTCGGCCGGGGAGCTGTTTTTT. This codes for CSARSAGELFF.

This clone was counted only a few times. This chain links TRBV6-4 with TRBJ1-1, with TRBD1 matching 11 bases. Germline CDR1 and CDR2: MRHNA and SNTAGT. Trimming cost V 8 bases and J 10 bases; bases outside gene matches: 3. CDR3 length equals 11 residues. The CDR3 sequence is CASGTGGGAFF. The CDR3 bases are TGTGCCAGCGGGACAGGGGGAGGAGCTTTCTTT.

V gene TRBV28 combines with J gene TRBJ1-2; TRBD1 might be the D (5 bases). The CDR3 totals 10 residues. From germline, CDR1 is MDHEN and CDR2 SYDVKM. Between the trimmed V and J ends, which lost 8 bases and 8 bases, there was a span of 9 bases. The CDR3: CASLGPGYTF. The CDR3 nucleotides are TGTGCCAGCTTGGGGCCCGGCTACACCTTC.

The chain employs TRBV27 and TRBJ1-1; TRBD1 might be the D (5 bases). Germline CDR1 and CDR2: MNHEY and SMNVEV (reference sequence). V lost 4 bases and J lost 3, with 18 bases in between. CDR3 size: 16 residues. The CDR3 DNA is TGTGCCAGCAGTTCAATGGGACTGGGGCGGGACACTGAAGCTTTCTTT. This gives the protein CASSSMGLGRDTEAFF.